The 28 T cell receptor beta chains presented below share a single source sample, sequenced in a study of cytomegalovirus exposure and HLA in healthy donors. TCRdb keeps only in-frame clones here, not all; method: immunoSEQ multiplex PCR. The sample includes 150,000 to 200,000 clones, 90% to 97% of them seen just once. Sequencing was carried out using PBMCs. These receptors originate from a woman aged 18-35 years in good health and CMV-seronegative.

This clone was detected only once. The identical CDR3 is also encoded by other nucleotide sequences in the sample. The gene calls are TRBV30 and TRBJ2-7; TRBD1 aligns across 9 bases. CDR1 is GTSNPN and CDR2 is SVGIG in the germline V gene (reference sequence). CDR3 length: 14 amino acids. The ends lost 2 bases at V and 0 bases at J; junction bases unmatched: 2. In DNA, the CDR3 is TGTGCCTGGAGTCTGACAGGGGGCTCCTACGAGCAGTACTTC. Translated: CAWSLTGGSYEQYF.

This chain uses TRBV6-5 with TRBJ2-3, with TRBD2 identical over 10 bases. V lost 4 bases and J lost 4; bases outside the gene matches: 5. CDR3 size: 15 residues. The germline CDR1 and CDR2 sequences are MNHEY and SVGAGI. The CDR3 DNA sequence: TGTGCCAGCAGTTTTAGCGGGGGGTCCTCAGATACGCAGTATTTT. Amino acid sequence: CASSFSGGSSDTQYF.

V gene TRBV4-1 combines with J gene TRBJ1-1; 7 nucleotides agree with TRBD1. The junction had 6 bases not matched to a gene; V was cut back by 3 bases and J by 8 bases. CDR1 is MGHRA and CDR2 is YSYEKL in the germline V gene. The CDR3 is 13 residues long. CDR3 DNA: TGCGCCAGCAGCCACGACGACAGGGCCGAAGCTTTCTTT. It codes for CASSHDDRAEAFF.

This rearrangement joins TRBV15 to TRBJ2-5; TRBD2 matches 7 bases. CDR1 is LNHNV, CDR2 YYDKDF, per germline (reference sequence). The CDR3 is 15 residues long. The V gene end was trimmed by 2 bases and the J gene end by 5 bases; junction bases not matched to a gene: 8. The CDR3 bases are TGTGCCACCAGCAGATTCCTAGCGGTTGGGGAGACCCAGTACTTC. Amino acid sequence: CATSRFLAVGETQYF.

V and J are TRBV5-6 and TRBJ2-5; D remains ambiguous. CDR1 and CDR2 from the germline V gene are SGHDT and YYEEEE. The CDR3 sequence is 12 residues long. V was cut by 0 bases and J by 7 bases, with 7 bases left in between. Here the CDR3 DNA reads TGTGCCAGCAGCTTGGGATCCGGGACCCAGTACTTC. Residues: CASSLGSGTQYF.

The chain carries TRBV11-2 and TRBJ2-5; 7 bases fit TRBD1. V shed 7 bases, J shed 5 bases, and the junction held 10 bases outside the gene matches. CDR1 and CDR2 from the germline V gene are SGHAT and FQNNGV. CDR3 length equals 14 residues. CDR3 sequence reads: CASTNQQGMETQYF. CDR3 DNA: TGTGCCAGCACCAACCAACAGGGGATGGAGACCCAGTACTTC.

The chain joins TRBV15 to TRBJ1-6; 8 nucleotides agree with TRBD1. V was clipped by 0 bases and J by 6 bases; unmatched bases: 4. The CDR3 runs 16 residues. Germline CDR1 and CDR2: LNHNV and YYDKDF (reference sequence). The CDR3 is CATSRDQGASNSPLHF. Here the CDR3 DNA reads TGTGCCACCAGCAGAGATCAGGGGGCAAGTAATTCACCCCTCCACTTT.

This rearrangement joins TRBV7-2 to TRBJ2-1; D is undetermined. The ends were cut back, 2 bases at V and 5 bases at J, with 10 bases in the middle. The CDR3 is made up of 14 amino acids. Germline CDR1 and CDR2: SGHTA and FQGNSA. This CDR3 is CASSLLPRDNEQFF. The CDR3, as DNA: TGTGCCAGCAGCTTACTCCCACGCGACAATGAGCAGTTCTTC.

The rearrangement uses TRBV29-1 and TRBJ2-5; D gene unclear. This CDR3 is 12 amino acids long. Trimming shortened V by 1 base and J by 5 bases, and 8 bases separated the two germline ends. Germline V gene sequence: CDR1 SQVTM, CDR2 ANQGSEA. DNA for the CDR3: TGCAGCGTTGAAGGTCTAGTCGAGACCCAGTACTTC. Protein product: CSVEGLVETQYF.

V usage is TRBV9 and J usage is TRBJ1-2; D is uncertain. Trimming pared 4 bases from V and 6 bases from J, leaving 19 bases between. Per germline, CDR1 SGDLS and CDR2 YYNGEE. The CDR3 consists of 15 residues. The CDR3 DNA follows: TGTGCCAGCAGCATCCGGGGAATTGGACTGGATGGCTACACCTTC. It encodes CASSIRGIGLDGYTF.

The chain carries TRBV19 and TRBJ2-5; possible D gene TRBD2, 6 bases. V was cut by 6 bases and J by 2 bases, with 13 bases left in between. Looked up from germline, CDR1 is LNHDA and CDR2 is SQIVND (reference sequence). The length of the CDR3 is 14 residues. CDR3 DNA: TGTGCCAGTAGCGTCCGGGGGTCTCAAGAGACCCAGTACTTC. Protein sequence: CASSVRGSQETQYF.

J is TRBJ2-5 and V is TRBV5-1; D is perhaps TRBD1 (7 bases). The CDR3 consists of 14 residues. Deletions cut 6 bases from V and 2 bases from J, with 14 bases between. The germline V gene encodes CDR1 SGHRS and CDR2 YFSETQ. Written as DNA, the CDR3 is TGCGCCAGCACCCAGGGGGGCTGGCAAGAGACCCAGTACTTC. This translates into CASTQGGWQETQYF.

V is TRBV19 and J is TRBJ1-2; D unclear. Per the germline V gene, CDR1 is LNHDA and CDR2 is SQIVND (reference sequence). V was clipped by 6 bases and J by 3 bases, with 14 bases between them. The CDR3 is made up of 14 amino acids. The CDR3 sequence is CASSIHPEDYGYTF. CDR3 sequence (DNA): TGTGCCAGTAGCATACACCCCGAGGACTATGGCTACACCTTC.

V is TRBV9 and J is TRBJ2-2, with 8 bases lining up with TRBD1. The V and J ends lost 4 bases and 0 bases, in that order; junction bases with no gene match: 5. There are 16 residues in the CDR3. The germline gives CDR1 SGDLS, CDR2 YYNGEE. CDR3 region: CASSIRGQANTGELFF. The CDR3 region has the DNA TGTGCCAGCAGCATAAGGGGACAGGCGAACACCGGGGAGCTGTTTTTT.

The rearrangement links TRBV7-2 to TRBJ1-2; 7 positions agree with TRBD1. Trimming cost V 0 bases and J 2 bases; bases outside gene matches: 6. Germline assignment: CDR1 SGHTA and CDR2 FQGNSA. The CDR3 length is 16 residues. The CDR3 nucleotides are TGTGCCAGCAGCTTAGCGTCAGGGGGTCTGAACTATGGCTACACCTTC. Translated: CASSLASGGLNYGYTF.

Here the CDR3 reads CASSYYRHTPHF. The DNA for the CDR3 is TGTGCCAGCAGTTACTACCGACATACCCCCCACTTT. J is TRBJ1-6 and V is TRBV6-5; D ambiguous. CDR3 size: 12 residues. Trimming cost V 1 base and J 18 bases, with 13 bases left between them. Germline CDR1 MNHEY, CDR2 SVGAGI.

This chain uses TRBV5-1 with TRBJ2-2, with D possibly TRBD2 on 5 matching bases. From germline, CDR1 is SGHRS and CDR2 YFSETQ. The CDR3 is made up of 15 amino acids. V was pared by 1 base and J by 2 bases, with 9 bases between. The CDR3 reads CASSLRGENTGELFF. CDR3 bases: TGCGCCAGCAGCTTGCGGGGAGAAAACACCGGGGAGCTGTTTTTT.

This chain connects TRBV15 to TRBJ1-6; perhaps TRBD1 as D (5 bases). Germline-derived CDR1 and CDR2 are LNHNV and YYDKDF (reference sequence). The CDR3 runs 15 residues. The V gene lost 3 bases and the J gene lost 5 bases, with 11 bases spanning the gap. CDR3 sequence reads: CATSRGRGDNSPLHF. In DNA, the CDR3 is TGTGCCACCAGCAGGGGAAGGGGCGATAATTCACCCCTCCACTTT. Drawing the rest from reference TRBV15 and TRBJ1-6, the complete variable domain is DAMVIQNPRYQVTQFGKPVTLSCSQTLNHNVMYWYQQKSSQAPKLLFHYYDKDFNNEADTPDNFQSRRPNTSFCFLDIRSPGLGDTAMYLCATSRGRGDNSPLHFGNGTRLTVT.

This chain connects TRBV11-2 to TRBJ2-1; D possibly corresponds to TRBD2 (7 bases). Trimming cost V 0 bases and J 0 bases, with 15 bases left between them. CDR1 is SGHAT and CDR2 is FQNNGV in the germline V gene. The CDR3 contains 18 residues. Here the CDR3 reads CASSLDGGGPSSYNEQFF. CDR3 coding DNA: TGTGCCAGCAGCTTAGATGGGGGGGGGCCCTCCTCCTACAATGAGCAGTTCTTC.

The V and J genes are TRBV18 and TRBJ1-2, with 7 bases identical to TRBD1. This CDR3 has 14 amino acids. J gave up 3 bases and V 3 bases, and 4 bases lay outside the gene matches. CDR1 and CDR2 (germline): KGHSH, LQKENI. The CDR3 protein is CASSPPDRDYGYTF. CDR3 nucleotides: TGTGCCAGCTCACCCCCTGACAGGGACTATGGCTACACCTTC.

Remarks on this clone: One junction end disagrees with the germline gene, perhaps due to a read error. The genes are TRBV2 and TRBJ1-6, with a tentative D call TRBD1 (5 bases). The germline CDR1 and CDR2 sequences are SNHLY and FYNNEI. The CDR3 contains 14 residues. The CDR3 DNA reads TGTGCCAGCAGTGAGGGGCCTTATAATTCATCCCTCCACTTT. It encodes CASSEGPYNSSLHF.

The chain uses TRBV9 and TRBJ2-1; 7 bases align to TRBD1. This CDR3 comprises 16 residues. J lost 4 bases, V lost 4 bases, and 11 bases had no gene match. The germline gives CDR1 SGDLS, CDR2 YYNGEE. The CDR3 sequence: CASSTIGTAPYNEQFF. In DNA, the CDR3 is TGTGCCAGCAGCACTATCGGGACAGCCCCGTACAATGAGCAGTTCTTC. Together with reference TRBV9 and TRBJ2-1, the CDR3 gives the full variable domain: DSGVTQTPKHLITATGQRVTLRCSPRSGDLSVYWYQQSLDQGLQFLIQYYNGEERAKGNILERFSAQQFPDLHSELNLSSLELGDSALYFCASSTIGTAPYNEQFFGPGTRLTVL.

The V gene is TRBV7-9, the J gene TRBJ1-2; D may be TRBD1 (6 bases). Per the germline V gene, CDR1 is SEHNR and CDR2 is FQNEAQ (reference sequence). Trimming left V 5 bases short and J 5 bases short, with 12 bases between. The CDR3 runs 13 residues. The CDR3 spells CASSAQGPYGYTF. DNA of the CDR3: TGTGCCAGCAGCGCACAGGGTCCTTATGGCTACACCTTC.

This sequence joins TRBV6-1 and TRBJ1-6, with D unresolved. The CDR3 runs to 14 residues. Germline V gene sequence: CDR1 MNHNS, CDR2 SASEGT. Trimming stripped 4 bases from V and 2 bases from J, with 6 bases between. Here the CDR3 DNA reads TGTGCCAGCAGTGTACAAACCTATAATTCACCCCTCCACTTT. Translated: CASSVQTYNSPLHF.

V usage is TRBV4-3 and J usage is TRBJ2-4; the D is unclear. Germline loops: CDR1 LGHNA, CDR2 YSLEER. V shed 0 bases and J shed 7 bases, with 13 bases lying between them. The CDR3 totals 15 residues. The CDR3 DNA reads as TGCGCCAGCAGCCAAGATCTGGCGGTATCGAACATTCAGTACTTC. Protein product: CASSQDLAVSNIQYF.

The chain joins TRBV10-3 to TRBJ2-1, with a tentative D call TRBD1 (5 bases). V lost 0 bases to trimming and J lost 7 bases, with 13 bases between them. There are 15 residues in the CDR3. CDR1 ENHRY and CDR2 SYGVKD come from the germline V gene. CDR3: CAISESGTGKNEQFF. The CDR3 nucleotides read TGTGCCATCAGTGAGTCTGGAACAGGAAAAAATGAGCAGTTCTTC.

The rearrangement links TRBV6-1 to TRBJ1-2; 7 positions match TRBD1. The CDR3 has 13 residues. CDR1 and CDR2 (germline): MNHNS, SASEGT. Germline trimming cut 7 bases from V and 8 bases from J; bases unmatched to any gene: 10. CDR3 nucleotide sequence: TGTGCCAGCATCTATATGACAGGGTACGGCTACACCTTC. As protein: CASIYMTGYGYTF.

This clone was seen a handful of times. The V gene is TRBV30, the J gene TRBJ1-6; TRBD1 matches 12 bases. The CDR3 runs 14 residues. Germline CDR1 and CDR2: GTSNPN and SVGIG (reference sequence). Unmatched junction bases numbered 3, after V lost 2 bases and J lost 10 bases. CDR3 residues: CAWSTGTGGSPLHF. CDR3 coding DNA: TGTGCCTGGAGTACTGGGACAGGGGGCTCACCCCTCCACTTT.